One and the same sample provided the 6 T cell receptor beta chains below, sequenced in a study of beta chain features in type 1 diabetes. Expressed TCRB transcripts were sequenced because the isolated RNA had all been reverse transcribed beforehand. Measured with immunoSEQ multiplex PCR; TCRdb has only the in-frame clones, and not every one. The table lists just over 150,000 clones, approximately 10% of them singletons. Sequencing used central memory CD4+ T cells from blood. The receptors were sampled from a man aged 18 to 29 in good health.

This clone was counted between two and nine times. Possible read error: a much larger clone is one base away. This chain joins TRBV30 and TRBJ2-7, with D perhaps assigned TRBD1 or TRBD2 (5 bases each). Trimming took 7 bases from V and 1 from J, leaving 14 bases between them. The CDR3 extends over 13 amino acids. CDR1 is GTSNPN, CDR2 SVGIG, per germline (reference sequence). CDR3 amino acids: CALLGDASYEQYF. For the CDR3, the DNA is TGTGCCTTGTTAGGGGACGCATCCTACGAGCAGTACTTC. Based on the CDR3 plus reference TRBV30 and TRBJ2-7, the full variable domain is SQTIHQWPATLVQPVGSPLSLECTVEGTSNPNLYWYRQAAGRGLQLLFYSVGIGQISSEVPQNLSASRPQDRQFILSSKKLLLSDSGFYLCALLGDASYEQYFGPGTRLTVT.

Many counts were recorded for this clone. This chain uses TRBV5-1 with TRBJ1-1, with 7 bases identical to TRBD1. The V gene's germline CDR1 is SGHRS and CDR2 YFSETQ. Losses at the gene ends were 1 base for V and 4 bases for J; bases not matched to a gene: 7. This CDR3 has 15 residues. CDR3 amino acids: CASSLRTGGFTEAFF. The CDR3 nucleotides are TGCGCCAGCAGCTTGCGGACAGGCGGGTTCACTGAAGCTTTCTTT.

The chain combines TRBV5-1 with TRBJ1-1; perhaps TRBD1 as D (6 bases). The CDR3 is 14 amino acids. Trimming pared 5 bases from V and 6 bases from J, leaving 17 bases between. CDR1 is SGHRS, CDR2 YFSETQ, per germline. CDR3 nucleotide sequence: TGCGCCAGCAGTTCGACAGGTTCTGGCTCTGAAGCTTTCTTT. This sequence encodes CASSSTGSGSEAFF.

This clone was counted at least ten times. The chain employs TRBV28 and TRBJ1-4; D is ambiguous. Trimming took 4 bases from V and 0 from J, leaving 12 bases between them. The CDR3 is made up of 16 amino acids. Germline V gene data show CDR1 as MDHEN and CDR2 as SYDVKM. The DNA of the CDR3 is TGTGCCAGCAGTTCAACCTTCAGCGCAACTAATGAAAAACTGTTTTTT. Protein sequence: CASSSTFSATNEKLFF.

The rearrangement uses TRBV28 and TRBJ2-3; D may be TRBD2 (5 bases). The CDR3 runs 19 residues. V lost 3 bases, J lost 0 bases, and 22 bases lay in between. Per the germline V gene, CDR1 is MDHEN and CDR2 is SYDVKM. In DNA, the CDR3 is TGTGCCAGCAGTTTCCTCGGACTGGACCCGTCCTCTAGCACAGATACGCAGTATTTT. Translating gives CASSFLGLDPSSSTDTQYF.

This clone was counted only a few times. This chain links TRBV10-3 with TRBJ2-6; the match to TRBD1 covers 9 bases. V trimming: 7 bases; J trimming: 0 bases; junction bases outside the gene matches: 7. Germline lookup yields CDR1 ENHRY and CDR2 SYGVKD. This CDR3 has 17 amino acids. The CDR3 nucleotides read TGTGCCATCAAGGGACAGGGTCGAAGCTCTGGGGCCAACGTCCTGACTTTC. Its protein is CAIKGQGRSSGANVLTF.